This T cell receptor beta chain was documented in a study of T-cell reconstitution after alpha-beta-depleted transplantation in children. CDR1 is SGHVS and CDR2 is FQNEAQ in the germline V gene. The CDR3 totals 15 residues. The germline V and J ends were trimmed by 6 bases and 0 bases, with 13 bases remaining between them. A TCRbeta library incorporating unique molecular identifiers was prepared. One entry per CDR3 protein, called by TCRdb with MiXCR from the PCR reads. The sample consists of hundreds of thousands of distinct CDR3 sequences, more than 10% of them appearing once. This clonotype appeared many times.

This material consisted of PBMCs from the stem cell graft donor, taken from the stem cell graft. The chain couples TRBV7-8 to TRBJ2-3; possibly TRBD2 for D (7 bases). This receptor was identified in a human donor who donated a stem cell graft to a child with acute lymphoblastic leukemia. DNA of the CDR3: TGTGCCAGCAGAAGGGGGGGCCGTAGCACAGATACGCAGTATTTT. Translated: CASRRGGRSTDTQYF.